The 30 T cell receptor beta chains presented below share a single source sample, sequenced in a study of circulating and synovial CD4+ cells in juvenile arthritis. Data came from immunoSEQ multiplex PCR; TCRdb stores just in-frame clones and leaves some out. The sample includes 15,000 to 20,000 clones, around nine tenths seen only once; the top ten take approximately 0.73%. Sequenced sample: CD4+ T cells from blood. Source of these receptors: a human donor with juvenile idiopathic arthritis.

The chain recombines TRBV2 with TRBJ1-4; D is uncertain. The CDR3 sequence is 17 residues long. CDR1 and CDR2 (germline): SNHLY, FYNNEI. The V and J ends lost 4 bases and 0 bases respectively, with 15 bases between them. Here the CDR3 DNA reads TGTGCCAGCAGTGTCCAACAGTTAGTTGCAACTAATGAAAAACTGTTTTTT. This codes for CASSVQQLVATNEKLFF. The variable domain in full, completed from reference TRBV2 and TRBJ1-4, reads EPEVTQTPSHQVTQMGQEVILRCVPISNHLYFYWYRQILGQKVEFLVSFYNNEISEKSEIFDDQFSVERPDGSNFTLKIRSTKLEDSAMYFCASSVQQLVATNEKLFFGSGTQLSVL.

V is TRBV23-1 and J is TRBJ1-1; tentatively, D is TRBD1 (5 bases). TRBV23-1 is treated as an ORF (open reading frame) with a function not yet certain. The V and J ends lost 4 bases and 1 base respectively, with 10 bases between them. The CDR3 sequence is 14 residues long. CDR3 nucleotides: TGCGCCAGCAGTCGCGAGACAGAGAACACTGAAGCTTTCTTT. It specifies CASSRETENTEAFF.

As for this clone: The junction departs from the called germline gene at one end, perhaps through a read error. The identical CDR3 is also encoded by other nucleotide sequences in the sample. The V and J genes are TRBV7-2 and TRBJ1-5; no clear D. The CDR3 runs 15 residues. Germline CDR1 and CDR2: SGHTA and FQGNSA. CDR3 bases: TGTGCCAGCAGCTCCGGTGGGCAGAACAATCAGCCTCAGCATTTT. Translating it yields CASSSGGQNNQPQHF.

V and J are TRBV5-4 and TRBJ1-2; D may be TRBD1 (5 bases). This CDR3 has 13 residues. Germline CDR1 is SGHNT and CDR2 is YYREEE (reference sequence). The V end lost 2 bases, the J end lost 2 bases, and 7 bases lay between the germline ends. The CDR3 DNA is TGTGCCAGCAGCTTCGACAGAAACTATGGCTACACCTTC. Protein product: CASSFDRNYGYTF.

V and J are TRBV25-1 and TRBJ2-1, with D unclear. The germline gives CDR1 MGHDK, CDR2 SYGVNS. V lost 2 bases and J 3 bases, leaving 8 bases between the germline ends. The CDR3 length is 14 residues. CDR3 in DNA: TGTGCCAGCAGTGAACGAGTCGACTACAATGAGCAGTTCTTC. Its protein product is CASSERVDYNEQFF.

The chain joins TRBV11-2 to TRBJ2-5; 9 bases fit TRBD2. This CDR3 is 14 amino acids long. V gave up 7 bases and J gave up 5 bases; unmatched junction bases: 8. Germline CDR1 reads SGHAT; CDR2 reads FQNNGV. The CDR3 sequence: CASMMLREGETQYF. In nucleotides, the CDR3 is TGTGCCAGCATGATGTTGCGGGAGGGGGAGACCCAGTACTTC.

V and J are TRBV5-5 and TRBJ1-5; possibly TRBD1 for D (6 bases). CDR3 length: 15 residues. V was clipped by 4 bases and J by 6 bases, with 17 bases between them. The germline V gene has CDR1 SGHKS and CDR2 YYEKEE (reference sequence). The CDR3 nucleotides are TGTGCCAGCAGCCCCTCTGGGGGCTTTGGTCAGCCCCAGCATTTT. It translates to CASSPSGGFGQPQHF.

The V and J genes are TRBV12-5 and TRBJ2-2; a weak D match, TRBD2 (6 bases). Looked up from germline, CDR1 is LGHNT and CDR2 is FRNRAP. CDR3 length: 15 amino acids. V was cut by 0 bases and J by 6 bases, with 11 bases left in between. CDR3 protein: CASGLVWRGSGELFF. The CDR3 DNA sequence: TGTGCTAGTGGTTTGGTATGGAGGGGTTCCGGGGAGCTGTTTTTT.

A few counts support this clone. V gene TRBV19 combines with J gene TRBJ2-7; D perhaps matches TRBD1 (6 bases). The CDR3 spans 14 residues. Trimming cost V 5 bases and J 0 bases, with 11 bases left between them. Germline assignment: CDR1 LNHDA and CDR2 SQIVND (reference sequence). The CDR3 loop reads CASSQGSHSYEQYF. Here the CDR3 DNA reads TGTGCCAGTAGTCAGGGGTCCCACTCCTACGAGCAGTACTTC.

The gene calls are TRBV4-1 and TRBJ2-5; D may be TRBD1 (7 bases). The end of the DNA fits TRBJ2-7 better, so the J call may be wrong. The CDR3 is made up of 15 amino acids. Germline-derived CDR1 and CDR2 are MGHRA and YSYEKL. CDR3 loop: CASSPGGLYTYEQYF. The DNA for the CDR3 is TGCGCCAGCAGCCCAGGGGGGCTATACACCTACGAGCAGTACTTC.

This CDR3 is CASSLGTSGNYEQYF. For the CDR3, the DNA is TGTGCCAGCAGCTTAGGGACTAGCGGGAACTACGAGCAGTACTTC. This chain connects TRBV7-2 to TRBJ2-7; 12 nucleotides agree with TRBD2. Germline CDR1 reads SGHTA; CDR2 reads FQGNSA. After removal of 1 base from V and 3 bases from J, the junction contained 1 base not matched to a gene. CDR3 size: 15 residues.

The genes are TRBV27 and TRBJ2-1; 12 bases line up with TRBD2. V lost 2 bases, J lost 9 bases, and 20 bases stayed unmatched. Looked up from germline, CDR1 is MNHEY and CDR2 is SMNVEV (reference sequence). The length of the CDR3 is 20 residues. The CDR3 is CASSLRFLDPVLAGGSEQFF. The CDR3 nucleotides are TGTGCCAGCAGTTTACGTTTTTTAGATCCCGTGCTAGCGGGAGGGAGTGAGCAGTTCTTC.

This chain uses TRBV10-3 with TRBJ2-7; weak D call: TRBD2 (6 bases). The germline V gene has CDR1 ENHRY and CDR2 SYGVKD. This CDR3 is 13 amino acids long. The V gene lost 5 bases and the J gene lost 7 bases, with 15 bases spanning the gap. The CDR3 nucleotides are TGTGCCATCAGTAAGGCGGGAAGTTATGAGCAGTACTTC. Translation gives CAISKAGSYEQYF.

The chain joins TRBV2 to TRBJ2-5; 8 bases agree with TRBD1. V was clipped by 2 bases and J by 5 bases; unmatched bases: 7. The CDR3 has 15 residues. Germline assignment: CDR1 SNHLY and CDR2 FYNNEI. In DNA form, the CDR3 reads TGTGCCAGCAGTGAACAGGCAGGGGGCGCGGAGACCCAGTACTTC. Translated, it gives CASSEQAGGAETQYF.

This chain links TRBV18 with TRBJ1-6, with 8 positions matching TRBD1. Germline V gene lookup returns CDR1 KGHSH and CDR2 LQKENI. The CDR3 runs 18 residues. V gave up 0 bases and J gave up 6 bases; unmatched junction bases: 10. The CDR3 nucleotides read TGTGCCAGCTCACCACCTAATGCAGGGGGCTCGGGTAATTCACCCCTCCACTTT. Its translation: CASSPPNAGGSGNSPLHF.

A remark on this clone: Sequence at one end of the junction differs from germline and may be a read error. Distinct nucleotide sequences in the sample also encode this CDR3. The rearrangement links TRBV2 to TRBJ1-6; 7 bases fit TRBD1. Germline V CDR1 and CDR2: SNHLY, FYNNEI. The CDR3 covers 14 residues. CDR3 amino acids: CASRLDRHNSPLHF. The CDR3 DNA reads as TGTGCGAGCCGCTTGGACAGGCATAATTCCCCCCTCCACTTT.

This clone was detected only once. The chain couples TRBV6-6 to TRBJ1-4; TRBD1 might be the D (6 bases). Trimming cost V 9 bases and J 7 bases, with 21 bases left between them. The CDR3 spans 15 residues. Germline CDR1 reads MNHNY; CDR2 reads SVGAGI (reference sequence). The CDR3 DNA reads as TGTGCCAGTCGGGGGGCAGTCGCCGTGAGTGAAAAACTGTTTTTT. This gives the protein CASRGAVAVSEKLFF.

V and J are TRBV5-4 and TRBJ2-3; 7 bases align to TRBD2. The CDR3 sequence is 15 residues long. The J segment lost 0 bases and the V segment lost 5 bases, leaving 6 bases of the junction unmatched. Germline assignment: CDR1 SGHNT and CDR2 YYREEE (reference sequence). The CDR3 nucleotides read TGTGCCAGCAGGGCTGGGACTACTAGCACAGATACGCAGTATTTT. Its translation: CASRAGTTSTDTQYF.

The gene calls are TRBV6-1 and TRBJ2-1, with 8 bases that match TRBD2. Looked up from germline, CDR1 is MNHNS and CDR2 is SASEGT. The CDR3 sequence is 17 residues long. V was clipped by 0 bases and J by 12 bases; unmatched bases: 16. CDR3 amino acids: CASSEARELAVPPVQFF. CDR3 nucleotides: TGTGCCAGCAGTGAAGCGCGGGAACTAGCGGTGCCACCAGTGCAGTTCTTC.

The chain recombines TRBV7-9 with TRBJ2-7, with 9 positions matching TRBD1. In germline, CDR1 is SEHNR, CDR2 FQNEAQ (reference sequence). V lost 4 bases and J lost 2; bases outside the gene matches: 9. The CDR3 is made up of 16 amino acids. The CDR3 reads CASSWVRDRDPYEQYF. CDR3 DNA: TGTGCCAGCAGCTGGGTCCGGGACAGGGACCCCTACGAGCAGTACTTC.

V usage is TRBV4-3 and J usage is TRBJ1-2; TRBD1 is a possible D gene (6 bases). Germline V gives CDR1 LGHNA, CDR2 YSLEER. The CDR3 extends over 14 amino acids. Deletions cut 0 bases from V and 3 bases from J, with 8 bases between. The CDR3, as DNA: TGCGCCAGCAGCCAAGATGCAGGGGACTATGGCTACACCTTC. Translation: CASSQDAGDYGYTF.

This sequence joins TRBV9 and TRBJ1-5, with D perhaps TRBD1 (5 bases). Trimming left V 3 bases short and J 5 bases short, with 12 bases between. CDR1 and CDR2 from the germline V gene are SGDLS and YYNGEE. This CDR3 contains 14 residues. The CDR3 reads CASSGREADQPQHF. The CDR3 DNA reads TGTGCCAGCAGCGGCAGGGAGGCTGATCAGCCCCAGCATTTT.

The V gene is TRBV10-1, the J gene TRBJ2-1, with D unclear. V lost 5 bases to trimming and J lost 5 bases, with 10 bases between them. The CDR3 loop spans 13 amino acids. The germline gives CDR1 WNHNN, CDR2 SYGVQD (reference sequence). The DNA for the CDR3 is TGCGCCAGCAGTCGGTCAGGTGACAATGAGCAGTTCTTC. This encodes CASSRSGDNEQFF.

V usage is TRBV6-5 and J usage is TRBJ2-7; 9 bases match TRBD1. J lost 7 bases, V lost 5 bases, and 9 bases had no gene match. The CDR3 totals 14 residues. CDR1 is MNHEY and CDR2 is SVGAGI in the germline V gene. The DNA for the CDR3 is TGTGCCAGCAGTCGGGACAGGGCATTAGGGGAGCAGTACTTC. This sequence encodes CASSRDRALGEQYF.

The chain couples TRBV6-1 to TRBJ1-2, with 9 bases fitting TRBD1. Per germline, CDR1 MNHNS and CDR2 SASEGT. Germline trimming cut 2 bases from V and 4 bases from J; bases unmatched to any gene: 5. This CDR3 has 15 amino acids. The CDR3 DNA follows: TGTGCCAGCAGTGAAACCCAGACAGGGGGCTATGGCTACACCTTC. Its protein is CASSETQTGGYGYTF.

This clone was counted between two and nine times. This chain links TRBV28 with TRBJ1-2, with 9 bases aligning to TRBD1. This CDR3 contains 13 residues. V lost 7 bases and J lost 4; bases outside the gene matches: 4. Germline V CDR1 and CDR2: MDHEN, SYDVKM. CDR3 DNA: TGTGCCAGCACTCGGGACAGGGTCTATGGCTACACCTTC. Amino acid sequence: CASTRDRVYGYTF.

The chain is built from TRBV2 and TRBJ2-1; 11 bases match TRBD2. Trimming took 3 bases from V and 7 from J; bases not matched to a gene: 8. Germline lookup yields CDR1 SNHLY and CDR2 FYNNEI. The CDR3 consists of 16 residues. The CDR3 loop reads CASSDGSGGARNEQFF. In DNA, the CDR3 is TGTGCCAGCAGTGATGGTAGCGGGGGGGCAAGGAATGAGCAGTTCTTC. The variable domain in full, completed from reference TRBV2 and TRBJ2-1, reads EPEVTQTPSHQVTQMGQEVILRCVPISNHLYFYWYRQILGQKVEFLVSFYNNEISEKSEIFDDQFSVERPDGSNFTLKIRSTKLEDSAMYFCASSDGSGGARNEQFFGPGTRLTVL.

The CDR3 spells CASSRAGGGIQYF. The CDR3 DNA reads as TGTGCCAGCAGCCGGGCGGGGGGCGGCATTCAGTACTTC. This rearrangement joins TRBV4-2 to TRBJ2-4; 8 nucleotides agree with TRBD2. CDR1 is LGHNA and CDR2 is YNFKEQ in the germline V gene. V gave up 4 bases and J gave up 9 bases; unmatched junction bases: 5. This CDR3 has 13 amino acids.

This sequence joins TRBV6-6 and TRBJ2-5; 8 bases are a match to TRBD2. With the DNA end fitting TRBJ2-7 better, the J assignment may be wrong. CDR3 length equals 13 residues. Per the germline V gene, CDR1 is MNHNY and CDR2 is SVGAGI (reference sequence). The CDR3 loop reads CASRGLVSYEQYF. CDR3 coding DNA: TGTGCCAGCAGGGGACTAGTTAGCTACGAGCAGTACTTC.

CDR3 bases: TGTGCCAGCAGCTTAGGGACTAGCGGGGGTGGTGATACGCAGTATTTT. This translates into CASSLGTSGGGDTQYF. V and J are TRBV7-9 and TRBJ2-3; 13 bases are a match to TRBD2. J lost 6 bases, V lost 1 base, and 4 bases had no gene match. There are 16 residues in the CDR3. Germline values: CDR1 SEHNR, CDR2 FQNEAQ (reference sequence).